This is a list of T cell receptor beta chains from one sample in a study of PD-1 blockade in classical Hodgkin lymphoma. Method: immunoSEQ multiplex PCR; TCRdb's copy keeps in-frame clones and lacks some. The table lists more than 20,000 clones, 67% of them singletons. Here the sequenced sample was peripheral blood mononuclear cells (PBMCs), taken before the second cycle of nivolumab. The receptors stem from a human donor with classical Hodgkin lymphoma. Both conserved end residues are part of each CDR3.

>TRBV7-2|TRBJ1-4|14
CASSLGTAREKLFF
>TRBV27|TRBJ2-7|17
CASSLGPGQGWTYEQYF
>TRBV5-4|TRBJ2-5|16
CASSPPGQGRQETQYF
>TRBV6-9|TRBJ2-1|15
CASSYEGYSYNEQFF
>TRBV6-5|TRBJ2-7|16
CASSSFPDRDSYEQYF
>TRBV6-5|TRBJ2-3|16
CASSYSGRPSTDTQYF
>TRBV5-8|TRBJ1-5|15
CASSLKGFSNQPQHF
>TRBV9|TRBJ2-1|13
CASSFDLGDEQFF
>TRBV5-6|TRBJ1-6|14
CASSFRRADSPLHF
>TRBV6-5|TRBJ1-5|13
CASSYGMNQPQHF
>TRBV6-6|TRBJ1-5|13
CASRTGEGQPQHF
>TRBV28|TRBJ1-2|14
CASNRQGFGYGYTF
>TRBV4-1|TRBJ1-6|16
CASSQGRGGRNSPLHF
>TRBV18|TRBJ2-5|13
CASSPDTLGTQYF
>TRBV19|TRBJ2-1|14
CASSIPPPYNEQFF
>TRBV18|TRBJ2-3|13
CASSPGLRDTQYF
>TRBV5-3|TRBJ2-7|8
CASLGGYF
>TRBV4-1|TRBJ1-2|16
CASSQEGAGVGYGYTF
>TRBV21-1|TRBJ2-3|16
CASSADGGGGTDTQYF
>TRBV28|TRBJ2-5|17
CASSSARRGVSQETQYF
>TRBV9|TRBJ2-5|18
CASSVGRGGGVRQETQYF
>TRBV6-5|TRBJ1-5|15
CASSSRGHSNQPQHF
>TRBV27|TRBJ1-2|14
CASSFDRGNYGYTF
>TRBV4-1|TRBJ2-3|16
CASSQSEATLTDTQYF
>TRBV9|-|17
CASSVGTSGRSAGELFF
>TRBV6-6|TRBJ1-2|13
CASSYSTGNGYTF
>TRBV7-9|TRBJ2-7|16
CASSLAVGAGAYEQYF
>TRBV7-9|TRBJ1-5|14
CASSSTGPRQPQHF
>TRBV7-9|TRBJ2-3|12
CASSLKGDTQYF
>TRBV9|TRBJ2-7|15
CASSVAQDQGYEQYF
>TRBV9|TRBJ2-3|15
CASSAGGPGVDTQYF
>TRBV25-1|TRBJ2-7|15
CASSESNYRLSEQYF
>TRBV6-5|TRBJ1-4|15
CASRSGSSWNEKLFF
>TRBV18|TRBJ2-7|14
CASSPGPFYYEQYF
>TRBV25-1|TRBJ2-7|10
CASSGAAQYF
>TRBV21-1|TRBJ1-2|13
CAKSLGPNYGYTF
>TRBV5-4|TRBJ2-3|15
CASSLADVSTDTQYF
>TRBV18|TRBJ1-1|15
CASSGGTGENTEAFF
>TRBV29-1|TRBJ1-2|14
CSVGGAETNYGYTF
>TRBV28|TRBJ1-5|14
CASSLGGGAQPQHF
>TRBV7-2|TRBJ1-2|12
CASSPDNYGYTF
>TRBV7-9|TRBJ2-1|15
CASSPGTSGSNEQFF
>TRBV9|TRBJ2-5|15
CASSVGTRSQETQYF
>TRBV6-5|TRBJ1-6|14
CASSWGQGNSPLHF
>TRBV7-9|TRBJ2-7|12
CASSLAYYEQYF
>TRBV7-9|TRBJ1-1|16
CASSLERGGMNTEAFF
>TRBV6-1|TRBJ2-1|11
CAGQGMGEQFF
>TRBV7-2|TRBJ1-1|13
CASSSDGNTEAFF
>TRBV6-5|TRBJ2-7|15
CASSPDRGFSYEQYF
>TRBV6-6|TRBJ2-5|16
CASSAERRVTAETQYF
>TRBV2|TRBJ1-4|16
CASSEERPGRGEKLFF
>TRBV15|TRBJ1-5|14
CATSPDSFYQPQHF
>TRBV4-2|TRBJ2-3|17
CASSQEGLAGGPDTQYF
>TRBV7-6|TRBJ2-5|19
CASSLVSLGTAQGRETQYF
>TRBV25-1|TRBJ1-2|15
CASSGPGQTNYGYTF
>TRBV15|TRBJ1-1|12
CATSREGAGAFF
>TRBV4-2|TRBJ2-4|16
CASSQVGGEEGNIQYF